This T cell receptor (beta chain) was recorded in a study of blood T cell repertoires in COVID-19. Study-wide context: Samples came from the United States, Italy and Spain, spanning acute and convalescent COVID-19.

Trimming removed 6 bases at V and 4 bases at J, with 13 bases between. Per germline, CDR1 SNHLY and CDR2 FYNNEI. The CDR3 sequence is 14 residues long. Here immunoSEQ multiplex PCR was the method, and the copy in TCRdb shows in-frame clones only, minus some. The table lists 96,000 or so clones, 70% to 90% of them singletons. The clonotype comes from a human donor with COVID-19, enrolled during active disease. The donor label of this sample is uncertain. The V call is TRBV2, the J call TRBJ1-5; D not certain. The source material was peripheral blood. CDR3 amino acids: CASSRSDSNQPQHF. In DNA form, the CDR3 reads TGTGCCAGCAGCCGGTCCGATTCGAATCAGCCCCAGCATTTT.